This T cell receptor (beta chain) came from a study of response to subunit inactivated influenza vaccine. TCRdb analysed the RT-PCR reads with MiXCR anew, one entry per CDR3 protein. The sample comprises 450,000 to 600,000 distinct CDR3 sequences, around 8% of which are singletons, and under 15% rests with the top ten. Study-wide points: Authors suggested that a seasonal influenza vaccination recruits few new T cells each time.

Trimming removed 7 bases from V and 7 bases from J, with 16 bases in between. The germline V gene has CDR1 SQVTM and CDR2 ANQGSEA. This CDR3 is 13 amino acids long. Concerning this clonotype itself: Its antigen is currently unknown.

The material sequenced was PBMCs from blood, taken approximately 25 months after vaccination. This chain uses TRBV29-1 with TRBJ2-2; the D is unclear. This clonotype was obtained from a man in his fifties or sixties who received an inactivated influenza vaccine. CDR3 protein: CSASWPAGGELFF. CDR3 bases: TGCAGCGCCTCTTGGCCGGCAGGCGGGGAGCTGTTTTTT.